Following are 14 T cell receptor beta chains from one sample sequenced in a study of OX40 agonist ivuxolimab in advanced cancers. Assay: immunoSEQ multiplex PCR; the TCRdb copy retains only in-frame clones and omits some. This sample has tens of thousands of clones, with roughly 84% found just once. This sample comprised CD4+ or CD8+ T cells sorted from blood, obtained in a trial of the OX40 agonist ivuxolimab. Receptor source: an adult with an advanced solid tumor such as melanoma, head and neck, liver or kidney cancer.

The V gene is TRBV5-1, the J gene TRBJ2-3, with D possibly TRBD1 on 5 matching bases. CDR1 and CDR2 from the germline V gene are SGHRS and YFSETQ. Trimming cost V 2 bases and J 5 bases, with 15 bases left between them. The CDR3 is made up of 15 amino acids. The CDR3 DNA reads TGCGCCAGCAGCTTTCTAGGGGTGAGAGGAGATACGCAGTATTTT. Encoded protein: CASSFLGVRGDTQYF.

This chain connects TRBV7-2 to TRBJ2-3; possible D gene TRBD2, 6 bases. Germline V CDR1 and CDR2: SGHTA, FQGNSA. V was shortened by 7 bases and J by 2 bases, with 16 bases between the two germline ends. The length of the CDR3 is 15 residues. Here the CDR3 reads CASTPAGLPTDTQYF. The CDR3 region has the DNA TGTGCCAGCACCCCCGCGGGACTTCCCACAGATACGCAGTATTTT. Full variable domain (rest looked up from reference TRBV7-2 and TRBJ2-3): GAGVSQSPSNKVTEKGKDVELRCDPISGHTALYWYRQSLGQGLEFLIYFQGNSAPDKSGLPSDRFSAERTGGSVSTLTIQRTQQEDSAVYLCASTPAGLPTDTQYFGPGTRLTVL.

V usage is TRBV5-1 and J usage is TRBJ1-2; no reliable D call. The CDR3 has 11 residues. Per the germline V gene, CDR1 is SGHRS and CDR2 is YFSETQ. Deletions cut 4 bases from V and 4 bases from J, with 5 bases between. The CDR3 DNA is TGCGCCAGCAGCACGGGCTATGGCTACACCTTC. Encoded protein: CASSTGYGYTF.

The chain links TRBV6-5 to TRBJ2-7, with 12 nucleotides matching TRBD1. The germline V gene encodes CDR1 MNHEY and CDR2 SVGAGI. The CDR3 loop spans 16 amino acids. Trimming at V came to 2 bases and at J to 4 bases, leaving 6 bases not matched to a gene. CDR3 sequence: CASSYGTGGSTYEQYF. The DNA of the CDR3 is TGTGCCAGCAGTTACGGGACAGGGGGCTCCACGTACGAGCAGTACTTC.

The rearrangement uses TRBV4-3 and TRBJ2-1; D is possibly TRBD2 (6 bases). V lost 2 bases and J 0 bases, leaving 14 bases between the germline ends. This CDR3 is 17 amino acids long. Germline V gene lookup returns CDR1 LGHNA and CDR2 YSLEER. CDR3 sequence: CASSQTRAGGSYNEQFF. Written as DNA, the CDR3 is TGCGCCAGCAGCCAAACGAGAGCGGGCGGCTCCTACAATGAGCAGTTCTTC.

Here the CDR3 reads CASSGVAGGTDTQYF. DNA of the CDR3: TGTGCCAGTAGTGGGGTAGCGGGGGGCACAGATACGCAGTATTTT. The chain couples TRBV19 to TRBJ2-3; TRBD2 matches at 9 bases. This CDR3 has 15 residues. CDR1 and CDR2 (germline): LNHDA, SQIVND (reference sequence). The V segment lost 5 bases and the J segment 1 base; nucleotides outside the gene matches: 4.

In its sample, this clone was seen once. This chain uses TRBV7-9 with TRBJ1-2, with TRBD1 matching 8 bases. The CDR3 has 15 amino acids. The J segment lost 5 bases and the V segment lost 3 bases, leaving 8 bases of the junction unmatched. Germline CDR1 reads SEHNR; CDR2 reads FQNEAQ (reference sequence). The DNA for the CDR3 is TGTGCCAGCAGCTTCGGACAGGGCGGAGGTTATGGCTACACCTTC. It codes for CASSFGQGGGYGYTF.

The genes are TRBV30 and TRBJ2-5; either TRBD1 or TRBD2 may fit D (5 bases each). This CDR3 contains 14 residues. The germline V gene has CDR1 GTSNPN and CDR2 SVGIG (reference sequence). Trimming stripped 2 bases from V and 5 bases from J, with 15 bases between. The DNA for the CDR3 is TGTGCCTGGAGTCTGAAGGGGAGAATGGAGACCCAGTACTTC. This translates into CAWSLKGRMETQYF. Variable domain in full (rest from reference TRBV30 and TRBJ2-5): SQTIHQWPATLVQPVGSPLSLECTVEGTSNPNLYWYRQAAGRGLQLLFYSVGIGQISSEVPQNLSASRPQDRQFILSSKKLLLSDSGFYLCAWSLKGRMETQYFGPGTRLLVL.

This clone came up once. This chain connects TRBV5-1 to TRBJ2-7, with D maybe TRBD1 (6 bases). There are 14 residues in the CDR3. Germline CDR1 SGHRS, CDR2 YFSETQ. V dropped 3 bases and J dropped 5 bases, with 15 bases sitting between them. Written as DNA, the CDR3 is TGCGCCAGCAGCTCGACAGGCCTGCGGGACGAGCAGTACTTC. Its protein is CASSSTGLRDEQYF.

V usage is TRBV6-5 and J usage is TRBJ2-5; 9 bases agree with TRBD2. Germline V gene lookup returns CDR1 MNHEY and CDR2 SVGAGI. V gave up 2 bases and J gave up 3 bases; unmatched junction bases: 4. The CDR3 totals 15 residues. CDR3 sequence (DNA): TGTGCCAGCAGTTACCTCGGGACTAGCAAAGAGACCCAGTACTTC. This sequence encodes CASSYLGTSKETQYF.

This chain joins TRBV19 and TRBJ2-7; weak D call: TRBD2 (6 bases). This CDR3 spans 14 amino acids. The V gene's germline CDR1 is LNHDA and CDR2 SQIVND (reference sequence). The V and J ends lost 3 bases and 6 bases respectively, with 15 bases between them. The CDR3 DNA follows: TGTGCCAGTAGTATCCCCGGGAGAAGGAGCGAGCAGTACTTC. Its translation is CASSIPGRRSEQYF.

The chain links TRBV19 to TRBJ2-1, with D perhaps matching TRBD2 (6 bases). The length of the CDR3 is 12 residues. CDR1 is LNHDA and CDR2 is SQIVND in the germline V gene (reference sequence). Between the trimmed V and J ends, which lost 4 bases and 13 bases, there was a span of 14 bases. CDR3 region: CASSTWRGNQFF. The CDR3 bases are TGTGCCAGTAGTACATGGAGGGGAAATCAGTTCTTC.

The chain links TRBV29-1 to TRBJ2-1; 8 bases fit TRBD2. From germline, CDR1 is SQVTM and CDR2 ANQGSEA. Unmatched junction bases numbered 7, after V lost 6 bases and J lost 0 bases. The CDR3 covers 15 residues. CDR3 sequence (DNA): TGCAGCGTCCTGATAGCGGGGAGCTCCTACAATGAGCAGTTCTTC. This encodes CSVLIAGSSYNEQFF.

This rearrangement joins TRBV9 to TRBJ2-1, with TRBD2 identical over 10 bases. The trim removed 4 bases at V and 7 bases at J, leaving 8 bases unmatched. This CDR3 has 15 amino acids. Germline CDR1 is SGDLS and CDR2 is YYNGEE. CDR3 nucleotides: TGTGCCAGCAGCCTTCAAGCGGGAGGGGGGAATGAGCAGTTCTTC. This encodes CASSLQAGGGNEQFF.